One sample yielded the 20 T cell receptor beta chains listed below, sequenced in a study of T cell repertoires in cytomegalovirus infection. TCRdb used MiXCR to reprocess the reads, holding one entry per CDR3 protein. This table holds fewer than 550,000 distinct CDR3 sequences, approximately 11% found once. The sequencing sample was made of PBMCs. The receptors stem from a human donor in good health (CMV status not recorded). Some clones in this sample may be carry-over from other donors' samples.

There are a few counts of this clonotype. This chain uses TRBV30 with TRBJ2-7, with D unresolved. V was cut by 2 bases and J by 3 bases, with 14 bases left in between. Germline V gene sequence: CDR1 GTSNPN, CDR2 SVGIG (reference sequence). CDR3 size: 14 residues. CDR3: CAWSTLPRSYEQYF. CDR3 DNA sequence: TGTGCCTGGAGTACCTTACCCAGGAGCTACGAGCAGTACTTC.

The rearrangement links TRBV6-6 to TRBJ2-5; TRBD1 matches 8 bases. The V segment lost 0 bases and the J segment 5 bases; nucleotides outside the gene matches: 8. CDR3 size: 16 residues. CDR1 is MNHNY and CDR2 is SVGAGI in the germline V gene (reference sequence). The CDR3 coding sequence is TGTGCCAGCAGTTACTCAGGACAGGGAGGAAGGGAGACCCAGTACTTC. Translated, it gives CASSYSGQGGRETQYF.

This clonotype has a count of ten or more. The chain carries TRBV2 and TRBJ1-1, with D perhaps matching TRBD1 (5 bases). V was trimmed by 7 bases and J by 1 base, leaving 13 bases between them. This CDR3 has 14 amino acids. CDR1 is SNHLY and CDR2 is FYNNEI in the germline V gene. The CDR3 loop reads CASTFSTGNTEAFF. Here the CDR3 DNA reads TGTGCCAGCACCTTCTCAACAGGGAACACTGAAGCTTTCTTT.

The table lists this clonotype with many counts. This chain uses TRBV11-3 with TRBJ2-1; D not certain. Germline V CDR1 and CDR2: SGHNT, YENEEA. The CDR3 extends over 13 amino acids. The V end was cut by 3 bases, the J end by 5 bases, with 8 bases between. The CDR3 sequence: CASSLYDNNEQFF. CDR3 bases: TGTGCCAGCAGCTTGTACGACAACAATGAGCAGTTCTTC.

This rearrangement joins TRBV6-2 or TRBV6-3 to TRBJ2-7; 10 nucleotides agree with TRBD1. The CDR3 consists of 14 residues. The V segment lost 5 bases and the J segment 5 bases; nucleotides outside the gene matches: 6. Germline loops: CDR1 MNHEY, CDR2 SVGEGT. The CDR3 here is CASSDPTGGHEQYF. The CDR3 nucleotides are TGTGCCAGCAGTGACCCGACAGGGGGCCACGAGCAGTACTTC.

There are many counts of this clonotype. The rearrangement links TRBV12-3 or TRBV12-4 to TRBJ2-1, with unresolved D. The length of the CDR3 is 14 residues. V lost 6 bases, J lost 0 bases, and 9 bases lay in between. CDR3 bases: TGTGCCAGCAGCCTACTGAGCTCCTACAATGAGCAGTTCTTC. This translates into CASSLLSSYNEQFF.

This clonotype has at least ten counts. The V gene is TRBV12-3 or TRBV12-4, the J gene TRBJ1-1, with 9 bases fitting TRBD1. Trimming cost V 5 bases and J 3 bases; bases outside gene matches: 4. The CDR3 covers 14 residues. The CDR3 sequence: CASSPDRGYTEAFF. For the CDR3, the DNA is TGTGCCAGCAGTCCTGACAGGGGGTACACTGAAGCTTTCTTT.

This clonotype has ten or more counts. The rearrangement links TRBV28 to TRBJ2-5, with 7 bases identical to TRBD1. V lost 1 base to trimming and J lost 1 base; unmatched junction nucleotides: 9. Germline-derived CDR1 and CDR2 are MDHEN and SYDVKM. This CDR3 is built from 17 residues. CDR3 amino acids: CASSLSWTGIFQETQYF. The CDR3 bases are TGTGCCAGCAGTTTATCGTGGACAGGAATTTTCCAAGAGACCCAGTACTTC.

This clonotype was counted ten times or more. The rearrangement uses TRBV5-5 and TRBJ1-2; 9 bases line up with TRBD1. The CDR3 is made up of 17 amino acids. In germline, CDR1 is SGHKS, CDR2 YYEKEE (reference sequence). J lost 4 bases, V lost 4 bases, and 14 bases had no gene match. In DNA, the CDR3 is TGTGCCAGCAGCATTGGCGGTTCCGGGACAGGGCGCTATGGCTACACCTTC. It encodes CASSIGGSGTGRYGYTF.

This clonotype was observed many times. V usage is TRBV4-2 and J usage is TRBJ2-3, with 12 positions matching TRBD2. The V gene's germline CDR1 is LGHNA and CDR2 YNFKEQ. The CDR3 totals 14 residues. With 3 bases clipped from V and 9 bases from J, the junction kept 4 bases outside the gene matches. The CDR3 region has the DNA TGTGCCAGCAGCCAGACTAGCGGGGGATCAACGCAGTATTTT. This translates into CASSQTSGGSTQYF.

This clonotype was detected ten times or more. The chain joins TRBV7-9 to TRBJ2-6, with D perhaps matching TRBD2 (7 bases). The V end was cut by 1 base, the J end by 4 bases, with 11 bases between. The CDR3 runs to 16 residues. Germline V gene lookup returns CDR1 SEHNR and CDR2 FQNEAQ (reference sequence). In nucleotides, the CDR3 is TGTGCCAGCAGCTTAGAGGGGGGGAGAGGGGCCAACGTCCTGACTTTC. It encodes CASSLEGGRGANVLTF.

The table lists this clonotype with many counts. The chain combines TRBV11-2 with TRBJ1-2; a possible D gene is TRBD1 (5 bases). The length of the CDR3 is 13 residues. V lost 3 bases and J lost 6, with 11 bases in between. Germline V gives CDR1 SGHAT, CDR2 FQNNGV. The CDR3 DNA follows: TGTGCCAGCAGCTTGGGGCCACACAATGGCTACACCTTC. Protein product: CASSLGPHNGYTF.

This clonotype showed up many times. V and J are TRBV20-1 and TRBJ2-7, with TRBD2 matching over 10 bases. Germline trimming cut 6 bases from V and 4 bases from J; bases unmatched to any gene: 6. The CDR3 spans 13 residues. In germline, CDR1 is DFQATT, CDR2 SNEGSKA (reference sequence). DNA of the CDR3: TGCAGTGCCCAGCGGGGGGGTATATACGAGCAGTACTTC. Translating it yields CSAQRGGIYEQYF.

This clonotype was observed many times. The chain employs TRBV7-2 and TRBJ1-1; D is unresolved. CDR3 length: 15 residues. Germline V gives CDR1 SGHTA, CDR2 FQGNSA. V gave up 5 bases and J gave up 5 bases, with 18 bases separating them. CDR3 coding DNA: TGTGCCAGCAGCCTCTTCGATGCGGTGGGGACTGAAGCTTTCTTT. This sequence encodes CASSLFDAVGTEAFF.

This clonotype appeared many times. The CDR3 DNA reads TGTGCCAGCACTGCCCCAGGGGTAGGCACCATATATTTT. Translation: CASTAPGVGTIYF. The rearrangement joins TRBV6-1 to TRBJ1-3, with a possible D match to TRBD1 (6 bases). V gave up 7 bases and J gave up 9 bases, with 16 bases separating them. There are 13 residues in the CDR3. Per germline, CDR1 MNHNS and CDR2 SASEGT.

At least ten counts were recorded for this clonotype. The gene calls are TRBV7-2 and TRBJ2-7; D is undetermined. V was trimmed by 1 base and J by 1 base, leaving 14 bases between them. Germline CDR1 SGHTA, CDR2 FQGNSA. CDR3 length: 16 amino acids. CDR3 loop: CASSLGSGRRSYEQYF. For the CDR3, the DNA is TGTGCCAGCAGCTTAGGTTCTGGCAGGCGGTCCTACGAGCAGTACTTC.

V and J are TRBV20-1 and TRBJ1-1, with 8 bases fitting TRBD1. V lost 6 bases, J lost 10 bases, and 10 bases stayed unmatched. The CDR3 sequence is 12 residues long. CDR1 is DFQATT, CDR2 SNEGSKA, per germline (reference sequence). The CDR3 protein is CSAPHLQGAAFF. The CDR3 DNA reads as TGCAGTGCCCCTCACCTCCAGGGGGCAGCTTTCTTT.

The chain employs TRBV28 and TRBJ1-5; D possibly corresponds to TRBD1 (6 bases). Germline V CDR1 and CDR2: MDHEN, SYDVKM. V was cut by 5 bases and J by 3 bases, with 11 bases left in between. The CDR3 length is 14 residues. CDR3 sequence reads: CASSGQSLNQPQHF. The DNA of the CDR3 is TGTGCCAGCAGTGGACAGTCACTCAATCAGCCCCAGCATTTT.

In its sample, this clonotype was seen a few times. CDR3 bases: TGTGCCAGCTGGTGGTTAGCCAAAAACATTCAGTACTTC. Encoded protein: CASWWLAKNIQYF. The chain uses TRBV2 and TRBJ2-4, with D uncertain. The CDR3 covers 13 residues. Trimming left V 8 bases short and J 0 bases short, with 8 bases between. CDR1 is SNHLY, CDR2 FYNNEI, per germline.

This clonotype was seen at least ten times. V and J are TRBV10-3 and TRBJ2-3; D possibly corresponds to TRBD2 (6 bases). This CDR3 has 16 residues. Germline-derived CDR1 and CDR2 are ENHRY and SYGVKD. V was cut by 0 bases and J by 2 bases, with 12 bases left in between. CDR3 sequence: CAISESMGLSTDTQYF. DNA for the CDR3: TGTGCCATCAGTGAGTCGATGGGACTTTCCACAGATACGCAGTATTTT.